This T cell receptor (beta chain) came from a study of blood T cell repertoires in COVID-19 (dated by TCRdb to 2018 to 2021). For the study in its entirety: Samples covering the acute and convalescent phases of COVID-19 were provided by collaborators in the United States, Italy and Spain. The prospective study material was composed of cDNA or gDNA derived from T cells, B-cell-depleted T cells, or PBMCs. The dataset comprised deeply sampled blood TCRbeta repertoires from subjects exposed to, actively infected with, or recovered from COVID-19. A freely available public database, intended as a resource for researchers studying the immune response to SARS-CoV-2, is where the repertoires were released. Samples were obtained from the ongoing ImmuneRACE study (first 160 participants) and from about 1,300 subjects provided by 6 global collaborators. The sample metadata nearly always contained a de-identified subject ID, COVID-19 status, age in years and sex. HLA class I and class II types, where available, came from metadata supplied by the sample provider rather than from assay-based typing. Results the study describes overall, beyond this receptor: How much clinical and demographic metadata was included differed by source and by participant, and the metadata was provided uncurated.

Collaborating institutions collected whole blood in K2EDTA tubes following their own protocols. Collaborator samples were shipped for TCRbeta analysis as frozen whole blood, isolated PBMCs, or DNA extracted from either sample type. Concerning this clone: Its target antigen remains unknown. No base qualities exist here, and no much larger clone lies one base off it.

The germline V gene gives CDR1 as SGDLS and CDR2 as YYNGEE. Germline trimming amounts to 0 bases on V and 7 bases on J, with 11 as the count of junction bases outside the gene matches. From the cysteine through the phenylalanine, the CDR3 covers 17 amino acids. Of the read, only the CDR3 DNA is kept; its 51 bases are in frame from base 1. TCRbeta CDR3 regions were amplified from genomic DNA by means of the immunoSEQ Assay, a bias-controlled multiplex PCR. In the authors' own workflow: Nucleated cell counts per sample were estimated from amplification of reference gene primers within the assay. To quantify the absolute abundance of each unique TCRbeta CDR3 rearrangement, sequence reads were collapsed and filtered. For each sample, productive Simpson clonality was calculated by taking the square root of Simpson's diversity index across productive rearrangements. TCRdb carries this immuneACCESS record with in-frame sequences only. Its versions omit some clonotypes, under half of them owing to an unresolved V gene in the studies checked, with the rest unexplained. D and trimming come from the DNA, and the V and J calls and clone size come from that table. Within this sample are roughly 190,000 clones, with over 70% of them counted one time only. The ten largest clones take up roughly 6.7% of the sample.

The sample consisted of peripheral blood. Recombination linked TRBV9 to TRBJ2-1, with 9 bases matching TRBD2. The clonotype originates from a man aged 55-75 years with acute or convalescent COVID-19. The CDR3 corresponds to CASSVGPAGGPGNEQFF. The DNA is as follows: TGTGCCAGCAGCGTAGGACCGGCGGGAGGGCCAGGGAATGAGCAGTTCTTC.